This T cell receptor beta chain was profiled in a study of blood T cell repertoires in COVID-19. Turning to the study itself: The study drew acute and convalescent COVID-19 samples from the United States, Italy and Spain.

From germline, CDR1 is ENHRY and CDR2 SYGVKD. The CDR3 is 15 amino acids. V lost 6 bases to trimming and J lost 0 bases; unmatched junction nucleotides: 4. Authors' analysis steps: Reference gene primer amplification yielded estimated nucleated cell counts. Repertoires were generated with immunoSEQ multiplex PCR, while TCRdb's copy carries only in-frame clones and drops some. The D gene and trimming were derived from the DNA, and the V and J assignments and clone size from that table. The repertoire holds more than 60,000 clones, about 83% seen once, with 3.5% to 4% in the top ten. The origin of this receptor is a man aged 45-65 years with acute or convalescent COVID-19. Sequenced sample: peripheral blood. The V and J genes are TRBV10-3 and TRBJ2-2; 7 bases are shared with TRBD1. As DNA, the CDR3 is TGTGCCATCAGCACCGGGACAGCGAACACCGGGGAGCTGTTTTTT. Residues: CAISTGTANTGELFF.